The 20 T cell receptor beta chains below were found in one sample sequenced in a study of T cell responses to AZD1222 COVID-19 vaccine. Assay: immunoSEQ multiplex PCR; the TCRdb copy retains only in-frame clones and omits some. The table has around 200,000 clones, approximately 94% seen once; the top ten hold 1.5% to 2%. The source was peripheral blood, collected 28 days after the second AZD1222 dose. These TCRs come from an adult who received the AZD1222 COVID-19 vaccine.

The J gene is TRBJ1-2, the V gene TRBV5-1; 7 positions agree with TRBD1. With 3 bases clipped from V and 9 bases from J, the junction kept 8 bases outside the gene matches. Germline V lookup: CDR1 SGHRS, CDR2 YFSETQ. CDR3 size: 13 residues. CDR3 sequence (DNA): TGCGCCAGCAGCTACGGACAGGAGAATTGCTACACCTTC. Amino acids: CASSYGQENCYTF.

This clone was observed a single time. The rearrangement joins TRBV4-1 to TRBJ2-1, with TRBD2 matching over 9 bases. The CDR3 runs to 15 residues. Germline lookup yields CDR1 MGHRA and CDR2 YSYEKL. Germline trimming cut 4 bases from V and 6 bases from J; bases unmatched to any gene: 7. In nucleotides, the CDR3 is TGCGCCAGCAGCCCTCTCGCGGGGGGGCCCAATGAGCAGTTCTTC. This codes for CASSPLAGGPNEQFF.

The rearrangement joins TRBV6-6 to TRBJ1-1, with 10 bases matching TRBD1. Germline V gene lookup returns CDR1 MNHNY and CDR2 SVGAGI (reference sequence). V lost 5 bases, J lost 1 base, and 16 bases stayed unmatched. This CDR3 spans 19 amino acids. The CDR3 loop is CASSRRGDGTGASNTEAFF. The CDR3, as DNA: TGTGCCAGCAGTCGCAGAGGGGATGGGACAGGGGCGTCGAACACTGAAGCTTTCTTT.

V is TRBV27 and J is TRBJ2-2; 9 positions agree with TRBD1. V shed 1 base, J shed 1 base, and the junction held 4 bases outside the gene matches. Per the germline V gene, CDR1 is MNHEY and CDR2 is SMNVEV (reference sequence). This CDR3 region has 17 residues. Written as DNA, the CDR3 is TGTGCCAGCAGTTTATTAGGGGACAGGGAGAACACCGGGGAGCTGTTTTTT. It codes for CASSLLGDRENTGELFF.

The V call is TRBV7-8, the J call TRBJ2-5; TRBD1 might be the D (7 bases). The CDR3 spans 15 residues. In germline, CDR1 is SGHVS, CDR2 FQNEAQ. V lost 3 bases and J 4 bases, leaving 15 bases between the germline ends. The CDR3 is CASSFLQGRIETQYF. The DNA for the CDR3 is TGTGCCAGCAGCTTTCTACAGGGGAGGATAGAGACCCAGTACTTC.

The rearrangement uses TRBV7-2 and TRBJ1-2; D is undetermined. The germline CDR1 and CDR2 sequences are SGHTA and FQGNSA. The CDR3 covers 14 residues. Trimming shortened V by 5 bases and J by 6 bases, and 16 bases separated the two germline ends. CDR3 DNA sequence: TGTGCCAGCAGCCCCCGAAGGGCGTCACATGGCTACACCTTC. Translated: CASSPRRASHGYTF.

The CDR3 protein is CASSIASTEAFF. The CDR3 DNA follows: TGTGCCAGTAGTATAGCCTCCACTGAAGCTTTCTTT. J is TRBJ1-1 and V is TRBV19, with no clear D. The germline V and J ends were trimmed by 1 base and 4 bases, with 4 bases remaining between them. The CDR3 runs to 12 residues. From germline, CDR1 is LNHDA and CDR2 SQIVND (reference sequence).

V is TRBV7-3 and J is TRBJ2-1, with 10 bases fitting TRBD2. Looked up from germline, CDR1 is SGHTA and CDR2 is FQGTGA. The CDR3 covers 15 residues. The V segment lost 6 bases and the J segment 3 bases; nucleotides outside the gene matches: 5. The CDR3: CASSSRLAGYNEQFF. The DNA for the CDR3 is TGTGCCAGCAGTTCGCGACTAGCGGGCTACAATGAGCAGTTCTTC.

This chain uses TRBV6-5 with TRBJ2-5, with TRBD1 identical over 7 bases. Looked up from germline, CDR1 is MNHEY and CDR2 is SVGAGI. CDR3 length: 14 amino acids. Losses at the gene ends were 7 bases for V and 7 bases for J; bases not matched to a gene: 12. DNA of the CDR3: TGTGCCAGCATCCCGGCAACAGGGGTGGGGACCCAGTACTTC. Protein: CASIPATGVGTQYF.

The genes are TRBV24-1 and TRBJ1-3; maybe TRBD1 (5 bases). The CDR3 contains 15 residues. The ends were cut back, 1 base at V and 7 bases at J, with 13 bases in the middle. Germline V lookup: CDR1 KGHDR, CDR2 SFDVKD. The CDR3 DNA reads TGTGCCACCAGTGATTTTGGGCAGGGATCGAACACCATATATTTT. Encoded protein: CATSDFGQGSNTIYF.

The V gene is TRBV27, the J gene TRBJ2-3; D gene uncertain. Looked up from germline, CDR1 is MNHEY and CDR2 is SMNVEV (reference sequence). V was shortened by 6 bases and J by 4 bases, with 14 bases between the two germline ends. The CDR3 loop spans 14 amino acids. CDR3 sequence reads: CASSRRGFADTQYF. In nucleotides, the CDR3 is TGTGCCAGCAGCCGCCGCGGTTTTGCAGATACGCAGTATTTT.

The chain combines TRBV3-1 (or the pseudogene TRBV3-2) with TRBJ1-1, with TRBD1 as a possible D gene (5 bases). Trimming removed 5 bases from V and 4 bases from J, with 14 bases in between. CDR3 length: 14 amino acids. Germline V gives CDR1 LGHDT, CDR2 YNNKEL (reference sequence). The CDR3 DNA sequence: TGTGCCAGCAGCAAGCGGGGCGAGACCACTGAAGCTTTCTTT. Translation: CASSKRGETTEAFF.

The V and J genes are TRBV10-3 and TRBJ1-6; tentatively, D is TRBD1 (5 bases). The germline CDR1 and CDR2 sequences are ENHRY and SYGVKD. V was pared by 6 bases and J by 0 bases, with 9 bases between. This CDR3 region has 15 residues. This chain's CDR3 is CAIREGSSYNSPLHF. CDR3 DNA: TGTGCCATCAGGGAGGGGAGCTCCTATAATTCACCCCTCCACTTT.

This chain links TRBV6-6 with TRBJ1-5; D unresolved. V lost 8 bases and J 7 bases, leaving 18 bases between the germline ends. The CDR3 length is 14 residues. Germline CDR1 is MNHNY and CDR2 is SVGAGI (reference sequence). CDR3 bases: TGTGCCAGCTTCCCGGTCCTGTCCGGACAGCCCCAGCATTTT. This sequence encodes CASFPVLSGQPQHF.

The DNA for the CDR3 is TGCGCCAGCAGCCAAGGGGGGCTCGGCGGCTACACCTTC. Its translation: CASSQGGLGGYTF. V and J are TRBV4-1 and TRBJ1-2, with a possible D match to TRBD1 (6 bases). The ends were cut back, 1 base at V and 8 bases at J, with 11 bases in the middle. Germline CDR1 and CDR2: MGHRA and YSYEKL. CDR3 length: 13 residues.

This clone was counted a single time. The chain has TRBV5-5 and TRBJ2-7; a possible D gene is TRBD1 (5 bases). Trimming pared 0 bases from V and 4 bases from J, leaving 11 bases between. This CDR3 contains 14 residues. In germline, CDR1 is SGHKS, CDR2 YYEKEE (reference sequence). The CDR3 DNA follows: TGTGCCAGCAGCTTGGCCATAGGGGATTACGAGCAGTACTTC. This sequence encodes CASSLAIGDYEQYF.

The genes are TRBV3-1 (or the pseudogene TRBV3-2) and TRBJ1-5; tentative D call: TRBD1 (5 bases). Germline loops: CDR1 LGHDT, CDR2 YNNKEL (reference sequence). Trimming took 0 bases from V and 6 from J, leaving 12 bases between them. The CDR3 has 15 amino acids. The CDR3 bases are TGTGCCAGCAGCCAAGATCTGGGGGGTGGTCAGCCCCAGCATTTT. Protein sequence: CASSQDLGGGQPQHF.

The chain recombines TRBV6-2 or TRBV6-3 with TRBJ1-5; D is possibly TRBD1 (5 bases). Germline V gene lookup returns CDR1 MNHEY and CDR2 SVGEGT. The length of the CDR3 is 16 residues. V dropped 5 bases and J dropped 0 bases, with 14 bases sitting between them. CDR3 residues: CASSPRGLLSNQPQHF. The CDR3 DNA follows: TGTGCCAGCAGTCCCCGGGGGTTACTTAGCAATCAGCCCCAGCATTTT.

V and J are TRBV3-1 (or the pseudogene TRBV3-2) and TRBJ1-5; D remains ambiguous. Germline V gene data show CDR1 as LGHDT and CDR2 as YNNKEL (reference sequence). V was pared by 1 base and J by 5 bases, with 12 bases between. The CDR3 has 15 residues. The CDR3 spells CASSQGVRRDQPQHF. CDR3 DNA: TGTGCCAGCAGCCAAGGAGTCAGGCGGGATCAGCCCCAGCATTTT.

The J gene is TRBJ2-2, the V gene TRBV12-5; D is ambiguous. V lost 7 bases and J 2 bases, leaving 8 bases between the germline ends. CDR1 and CDR2 from the germline V gene are LGHNT and FRNRAP. The CDR3 spans 13 residues. CDR3 sequence: CASEDSNTGELFF. CDR3 sequence (DNA): TGTGCTAGTGAGGATAGCAACACCGGGGAGCTGTTTTTT.